This T cell receptor beta chain was captured by sequencing in a study of Graves' ophthalmopathy and Graves' hyperthyroidism. Overall study context: Before any treatment was given, at initial diagnosis, peripheral blood was collected. Study observations and caveats: The 13-signature model separated ophthalmopathy from stable hyperthyroidism at 85% to 90% sensitivity and around 81% specificity. Blood also held most thyroid clonotypes expanded above 0.001 frequency.

Trimming shortened V by 11 bases and J by 3 bases, and 12 bases separated the two germline ends. CDR1 WNHNN and CDR2 SYGVQD come from the germline V gene (reference sequence). This CDR3 is 12 amino acids long. Exclusion covered patients with other autoimmune diseases or uncontrolled infections (as well as pregnancy or lactation). Investigators amplified TCR beta CDR3 regions from RNA transcripts. The library came from an HTBI-primed first-round RT-PCR and a second-round multiplex PCR. TCRdb reprocessed the multiplex PCR reads via MiXCR and lists one record per CDR3 protein. The repertoire holds about 700,000 distinct CDR3 sequences, with 40% as singletons. As for this clonotype: The antigen remains unidentified.

The V and J genes are TRBV10-1 and TRBJ2-3; no definite D call. This TCR derives from an adult man with Graves' ophthalmopathy. Sample: peripheral blood. As DNA, the CDR3 is TGCGCCTTATTCTACGGGACAGATACGCAGTATTTT. Residues: CALFYGTDTQYF.